The 15 T cell receptor beta chains below come from one sample, sequenced in a study of sequential checkpoint blockade in melanoma. The data were produced by immunoSEQ multiplex PCR, yet TCRdb's version contains in-frame clones alone and is incomplete. The data contain several thousand clones, roughly 78% of them seen just once; the ten biggest clones take up around 24%. Described treatment: randomized to nivolumab then ipilimumab (arm A) or the reverse (arm B). Sequences were derived from CD8+ T cells sorted from blood (inferred from file names), sampled from a patient given nivolumab and ipilimumab in sequence. The receptors shown here come from a human donor with melanoma.

CDR3 coding DNA: TGTGCCAGCAGCGTAGAGCAAGAGGATACGCAGTATTTT. Its translation: CASSVEQEDTQYF. The rearrangement uses TRBV9 and TRBJ2-3; D uncertain. Germline assignment: CDR1 SGDLS and CDR2 YYNGEE. V lost 0 bases and J lost 6, with 8 bases in between. This CDR3 has 13 amino acids.

The chain links TRBV30 to TRBJ1-5; the match to TRBD1 covers 10 bases. Unmatched junction bases numbered 2, after V lost 0 bases and J lost 6 bases. Germline CDR1 reads GTSNPN; CDR2 reads SVGIG (reference sequence). CDR3 length: 14 residues. The chain's CDR3 is CAWSVGDRGQPQHF. DNA of the CDR3: TGTGCCTGGAGTGTGGGGGACAGGGGTCAGCCCCAGCATTTT. The whole variable domain, remainder taken from reference TRBV30 and TRBJ1-5, is SQTIHQWPATLVQPVGSPLSLECTVEGTSNPNLYWYRQAAGRGLQLLFYSVGIGQISSEVPQNLSASRPQDRQFILSSKKLLLSDSGFYLCAWSVGDRGQPQHFGDGTRLSIL.

This chain uses TRBV15 with TRBJ2-1; the D is unclear. The germline CDR1 and CDR2 sequences are LNHNV and YYDKDF (reference sequence). The CDR3 spans 12 residues. The germline V and J ends were trimmed by 4 bases and 4 bases, with 5 bases remaining between them. CDR3 DNA sequence: TGTGCCACCAGCATCCCTTACAATGAGCAGTTCTTC. This gives the protein CATSIPYNEQFF. Using reference TRBV15 and TRBJ2-1 for the parts outside the CDR3, the full variable domain is DAMVIQNPRYQVTQFGKPVTLSCSQTLNHNVMYWYQQKSSQAPKLLFHYYDKDFNNEADTPDNFQSRRPNTSFCFLDIRSPGLGDTAMYLCATSIPYNEQFFGPGTRLTVL.

Concerning this clone: Other DNA sequences within the sample encode an identical CDR3. This chain uses TRBV7-2 with TRBJ2-7; D is unclear. V gave up 1 base and J gave up 2 bases, with 12 bases separating them. The V gene's germline CDR1 is SGHTA and CDR2 FQGNSA. This CDR3 comprises 15 residues. CDR3 in DNA: TGTGCCAGCAGCTTAGAGACTGGGTTAGCCTACGAGCAGTACTTC. This translates into CASSLETGLAYEQYF.

The chain has TRBV29-1 and TRBJ2-1; D possibly corresponds to TRBD1 (5 bases). CDR1 and CDR2 from the germline V gene are SQVTM and ANQGSEA. Trimming removed 7 bases at V and 5 bases at J, with 12 bases between. This CDR3 spans 12 amino acids. The CDR3, as DNA: TGCAGCGCCCGCCAGGGCAACAATGAGCAGTTCTTC. Translation: CSARQGNNEQFF.

This rearrangement joins TRBV9 to TRBJ2-1; the D gene is possibly TRBD2 (6 bases). Germline V gives CDR1 SGDLS, CDR2 YYNGEE. The CDR3 has 16 residues. Trimming cost V 2 bases and J 4 bases, with 16 bases left between them. CDR3 loop: CASSVSGTVSYNEQFF. DNA for the CDR3: TGTGCCAGCAGCGTTTCCGGGACTGTCTCTTACAATGAGCAGTTCTTC.

The CDR3 spells CAWSIGAGANVLTF. CDR3 sequence (DNA): TGTGCCTGGAGCATTGGGGCCGGGGCCAACGTCCTGACTTTC. The chain carries TRBV30 and TRBJ2-6; possibly TRBD1 for D (5 bases). Germline assignment: CDR1 GTSNPN and CDR2 SVGIG (reference sequence). Trimming removed 3 bases at V and 4 bases at J, with 10 bases between. This CDR3 is 14 amino acids long.

This chain links TRBV6-5 with TRBJ1-4; the match to TRBD1 covers 9 bases. V was pared by 5 bases and J by 4 bases, with 5 bases of the junction left unmatched. The CDR3 consists of 15 residues. Germline V gives CDR1 MNHEY, CDR2 SVGAGI. The CDR3: CASSQGTGINEKLFF. For the CDR3, the DNA is TGTGCCAGCAGTCAAGGGACAGGGATTAATGAAAAACTGTTTTTT.

The chain uses TRBV7-9 and TRBJ2-5; D unclear. The J call is in doubt because the DNA end fits TRBJ2-7 better. This CDR3 spans 12 amino acids. Germline V gene lookup returns CDR1 SEHNR and CDR2 FQNEAQ (reference sequence). The CDR3 sequence is CASSLDPHEQYF. In nucleotides, the CDR3 is TGTGCCAGCAGCTTAGACCCCCACGAGCAGTACTTC.

This chain links TRBV19 with TRBJ2-7; D is undetermined. The CDR3 has 12 amino acids. V was pared by 5 bases and J by 1 base, with 6 bases between. Germline CDR1 reads LNHDA; CDR2 reads SQIVND (reference sequence). DNA of the CDR3: TGTGCCAGTAGTGTCAATTCCTACGAGCAGTACTTC. Amino acid sequence: CASSVNSYEQYF.

The CDR3 spells CAAGGSGVTEAFF. The CDR3 DNA is TGTGCCGCCGGGGGATCGGGCGTCACTGAAGCTTTCTTT. The chain carries TRBV28 and TRBJ1-1; possibly TRBD1 for D (5 bases). Germline assignment: CDR1 MDHEN and CDR2 SYDVKM. Deletions cut 11 bases from V and 4 bases from J, with 17 bases between. CDR3 length equals 13 residues.

This clone occurred once. The V gene is TRBV7-6, the J gene TRBJ1-4; 9 nucleotides match TRBD1. This CDR3 spans 17 amino acids. Germline V gene data show CDR1 as SGHVS and CDR2 as FNYEAQ. J lost 8 bases, V lost 3 bases, and 13 bases had no gene match. The CDR3 DNA reads TGTGCCAGCAGCTTTTCCAGGGACAGGGAGGTTAAGGAAAAACTGTTTTTT. This gives the protein CASSFSRDREVKEKLFF.

V gene TRBV28 combines with J gene TRBJ2-3; TRBD2 is a possible D gene (5 bases). V lost 6 bases and J lost 2, with 24 bases in between. This CDR3 has 18 amino acids. Germline loops: CDR1 MDHEN, CDR2 SYDVKM. CDR3 residues: CASRKPRDYVGPTDTQYF. CDR3 DNA: TGTGCCAGCAGGAAGCCGAGAGACTACGTTGGTCCCACAGATACGCAGTATTTT. The whole variable domain, filled in from reference TRBV28 and TRBJ2-3, reads DVKVTQSSRYLVKRTGEKVFLECVQDMDHENMFWYRQDPGLGLRLIYFSYDVKMKEKGDIPEGYSVSREKKERFSLILESASTNQTSMYLCASRKPRDYVGPTDTQYFGPGTRLTVL.

The chain joins TRBV4-3 to TRBJ1-6; 8 positions agree with TRBD1. Germline lookup yields CDR1 LGHNA and CDR2 YSLEER. The CDR3 totals 16 residues. V lost 2 bases, J lost 1 base, and 1 base stayed unmatched. As DNA, the CDR3 is TGCGCCAGCAGCCAACGGGACAGGTCCTATAATTCACCCCTCCACTTT. This gives the protein CASSQRDRSYNSPLHF.

The chain uses TRBV6-1 and TRBJ2-7; D unresolved. This CDR3 is built from 15 residues. The germline V and J ends were trimmed by 3 bases and 1 base, with 13 bases remaining between them. Germline values: CDR1 MNHNS, CDR2 SASEGT. The CDR3 bases are TGTGCCAGCAGTGAGATGTTTGGCAGTTCCTACGAGCAGTACTTC. Protein sequence: CASSEMFGSSYEQYF.